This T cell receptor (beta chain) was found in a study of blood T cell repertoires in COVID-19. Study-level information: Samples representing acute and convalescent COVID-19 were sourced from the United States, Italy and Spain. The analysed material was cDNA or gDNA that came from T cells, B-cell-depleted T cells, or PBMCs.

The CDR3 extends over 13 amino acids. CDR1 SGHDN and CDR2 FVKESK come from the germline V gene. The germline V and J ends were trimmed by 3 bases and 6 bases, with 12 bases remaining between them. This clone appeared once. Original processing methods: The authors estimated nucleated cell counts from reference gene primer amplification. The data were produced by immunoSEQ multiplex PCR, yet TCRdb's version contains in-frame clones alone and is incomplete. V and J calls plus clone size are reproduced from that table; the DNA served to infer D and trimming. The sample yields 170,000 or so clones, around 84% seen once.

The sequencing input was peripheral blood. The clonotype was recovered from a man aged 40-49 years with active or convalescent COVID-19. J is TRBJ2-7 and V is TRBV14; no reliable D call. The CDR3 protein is CASSHEVVSEQYF. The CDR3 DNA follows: TGTGCCAGCAGCCACGAAGTAGTGAGCGAGCAGTACTTC.